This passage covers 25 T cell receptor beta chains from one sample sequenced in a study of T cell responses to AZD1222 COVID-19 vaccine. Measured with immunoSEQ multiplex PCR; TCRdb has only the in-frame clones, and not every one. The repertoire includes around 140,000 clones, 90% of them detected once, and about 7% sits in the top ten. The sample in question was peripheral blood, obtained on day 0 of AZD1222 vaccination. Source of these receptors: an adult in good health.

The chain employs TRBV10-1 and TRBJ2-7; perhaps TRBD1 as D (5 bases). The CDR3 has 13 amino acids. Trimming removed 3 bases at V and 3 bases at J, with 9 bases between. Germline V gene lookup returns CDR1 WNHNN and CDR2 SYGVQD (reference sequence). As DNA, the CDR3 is TGCGCCAGCAGTGAAACAGGTTTCTACGAGCAGTACTTC. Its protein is CASSETGFYEQYF.

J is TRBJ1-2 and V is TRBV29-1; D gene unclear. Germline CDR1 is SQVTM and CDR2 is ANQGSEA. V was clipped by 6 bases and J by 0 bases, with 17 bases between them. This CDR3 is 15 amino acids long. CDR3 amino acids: CSVAYDGNANYGYTF. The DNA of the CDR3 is TGCAGCGTGGCGTATGACGGAAATGCTAACTATGGCTACACCTTC.

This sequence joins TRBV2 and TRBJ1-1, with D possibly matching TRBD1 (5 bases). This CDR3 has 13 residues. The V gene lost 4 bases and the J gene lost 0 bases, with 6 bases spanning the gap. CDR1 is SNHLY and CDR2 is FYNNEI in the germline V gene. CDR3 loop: CASSGQMNTEAFF. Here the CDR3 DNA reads TGTGCCAGCAGTGGACAGATGAACACTGAAGCTTTCTTT.

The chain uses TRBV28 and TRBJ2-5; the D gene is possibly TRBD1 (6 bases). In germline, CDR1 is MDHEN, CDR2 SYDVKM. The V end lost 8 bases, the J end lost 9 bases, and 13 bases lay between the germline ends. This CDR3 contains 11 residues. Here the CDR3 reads CASQGITAQYF. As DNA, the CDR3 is TGTGCCAGCCAGGGGATTACGGCCCAGTACTTC.

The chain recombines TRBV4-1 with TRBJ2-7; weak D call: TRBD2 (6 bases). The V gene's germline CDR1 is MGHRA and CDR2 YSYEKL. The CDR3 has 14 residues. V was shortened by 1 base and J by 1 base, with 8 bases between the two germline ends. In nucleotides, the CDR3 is TGCGCCAGCAGCCAAGTGGAGGGGTCCTACGAGCAGTACTTC. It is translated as CASSQVEGSYEQYF.

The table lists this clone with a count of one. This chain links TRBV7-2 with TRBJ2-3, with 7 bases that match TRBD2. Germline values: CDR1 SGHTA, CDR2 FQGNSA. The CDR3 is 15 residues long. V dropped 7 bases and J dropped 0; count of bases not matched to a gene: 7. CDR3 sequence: CASTFGEGSTDTQYF. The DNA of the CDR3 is TGTGCCAGCACCTTCGGGGAGGGGAGCACAGATACGCAGTATTTT. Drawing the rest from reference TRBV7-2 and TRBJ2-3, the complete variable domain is GAGVSQSPSNKVTEKGKDVELRCDPISGHTALYWYRQSLGQGLEFLIYFQGNSAPDKSGLPSDRFSAERTGGSVSTLTIQRTQQEDSAVYLCASTFGEGSTDTQYFGPGTRLTVL.

This CDR3 is CASSRSGLAGIQETQYF. The CDR3 DNA reads as TGTGCCAGCTCACGATCTGGACTAGCGGGCATTCAAGAGACCCAGTACTTC. The chain joins TRBV18 to TRBJ2-5; 11 bases align to TRBD2. The germline gives CDR1 KGHSH, CDR2 LQKENI. The J segment lost 2 bases and the V segment lost 4 bases, leaving 9 bases of the junction unmatched. The CDR3 extends over 17 amino acids.

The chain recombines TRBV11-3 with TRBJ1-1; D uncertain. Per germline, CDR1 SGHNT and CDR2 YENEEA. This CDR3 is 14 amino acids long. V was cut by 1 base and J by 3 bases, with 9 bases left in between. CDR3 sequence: CASSLGWWDTEAFF. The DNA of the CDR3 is TGTGCCAGCAGCTTAGGATGGTGGGACACTGAAGCTTTCTTT. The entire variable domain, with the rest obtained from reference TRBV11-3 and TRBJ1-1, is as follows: EAGVVQSPRYKIIEKKQPVAFWCNPISGHNTLYWYLQNLGQGPELLIRYENEEAVDDSQLPKDRFSAERLKGVDSTLKIQPAELGDSAVYLCASSLGWWDTEAFFGQGTRLTVV.

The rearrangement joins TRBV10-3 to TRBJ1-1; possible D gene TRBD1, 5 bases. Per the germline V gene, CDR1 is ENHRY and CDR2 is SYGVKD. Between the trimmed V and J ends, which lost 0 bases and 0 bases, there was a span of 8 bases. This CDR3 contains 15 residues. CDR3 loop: CAISESMDMNTEAFF. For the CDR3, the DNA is TGTGCCATCAGTGAGTCCATGGACATGAACACTGAAGCTTTCTTT.

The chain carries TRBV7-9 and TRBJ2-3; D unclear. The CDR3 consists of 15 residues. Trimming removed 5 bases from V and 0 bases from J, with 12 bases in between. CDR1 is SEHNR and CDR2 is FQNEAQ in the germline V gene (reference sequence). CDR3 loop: CASSPLSTSTDTQYF. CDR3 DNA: TGTGCCAGCAGCCCTCTTAGTACTAGCACAGATACGCAGTATTTT.

CDR3 sequence: CASSRPGTNSPLHF. For the CDR3, the DNA is TGTGCCAGCAGCCGACCGGGGACAAATTCACCCCTCCACTTT. The chain uses TRBV6-5 and TRBJ1-6, with D possibly TRBD1 on 6 matching bases. Trimming removed 6 bases at V and 7 bases at J, with 13 bases between. CDR3 length equals 14 residues. Per germline, CDR1 MNHEY and CDR2 SVGAGI.

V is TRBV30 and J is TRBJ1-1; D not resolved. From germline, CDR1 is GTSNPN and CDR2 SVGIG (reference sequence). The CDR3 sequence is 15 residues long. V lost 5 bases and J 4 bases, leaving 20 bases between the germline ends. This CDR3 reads CAWSKAGHASTEAFF. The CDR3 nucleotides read TGTGCCTGGTCTAAGGCCGGTCACGCCTCCACTGAAGCTTTCTTT.

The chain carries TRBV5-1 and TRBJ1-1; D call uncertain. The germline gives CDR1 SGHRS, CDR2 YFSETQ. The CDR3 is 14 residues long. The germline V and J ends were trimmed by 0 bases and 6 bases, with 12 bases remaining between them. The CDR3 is CASSLGQRSSEAFF. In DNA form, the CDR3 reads TGCGCCAGCAGCTTGGGTCAGCGAAGCTCTGAAGCTTTCTTT.

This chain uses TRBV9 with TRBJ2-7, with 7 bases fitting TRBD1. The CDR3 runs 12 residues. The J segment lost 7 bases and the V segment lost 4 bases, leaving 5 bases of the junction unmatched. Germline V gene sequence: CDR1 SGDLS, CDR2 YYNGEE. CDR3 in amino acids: CASSRQGMEQYF. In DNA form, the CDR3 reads TGTGCCAGCAGCAGACAGGGTATGGAGCAGTACTTC.

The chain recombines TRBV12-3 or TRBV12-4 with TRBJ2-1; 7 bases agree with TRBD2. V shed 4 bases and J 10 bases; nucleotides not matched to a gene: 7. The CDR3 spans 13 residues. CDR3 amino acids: CASSSVQGGEQFF. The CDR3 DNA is TGTGCCAGCAGTTCCGTCCAGGGAGGGGAGCAGTTCTTC.

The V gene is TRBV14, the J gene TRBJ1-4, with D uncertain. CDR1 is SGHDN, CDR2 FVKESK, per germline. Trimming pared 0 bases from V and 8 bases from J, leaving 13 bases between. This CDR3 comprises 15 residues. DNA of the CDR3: TGTGCCAGCAGCCAAGAGGCCCCAATGGGCGAAAAACTGTTTTTT. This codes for CASSQEAPMGEKLFF.

The CDR3 DNA is TGTGCCAGCAGCCCGGAAACAGGTCGGGACACTGAAGCTTTCTTT. Translated, it gives CASSPETGRDTEAFF. V gene TRBV5-4 combines with J gene TRBJ1-1; tentatively, D is TRBD1 (5 bases). CDR3 size: 15 residues. V lost 4 bases to trimming and J lost 3 bases, with 16 bases between them. Germline V gene data show CDR1 as SGHNT and CDR2 as YYREEE (reference sequence).

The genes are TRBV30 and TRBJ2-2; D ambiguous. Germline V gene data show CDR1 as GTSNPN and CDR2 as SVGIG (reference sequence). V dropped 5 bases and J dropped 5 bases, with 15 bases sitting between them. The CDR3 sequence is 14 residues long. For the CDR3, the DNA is TGTGCCTGGCGATTCCTATCTAATACCGGGGAGCTGTTTTTT. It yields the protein CAWRFLSNTGELFF.

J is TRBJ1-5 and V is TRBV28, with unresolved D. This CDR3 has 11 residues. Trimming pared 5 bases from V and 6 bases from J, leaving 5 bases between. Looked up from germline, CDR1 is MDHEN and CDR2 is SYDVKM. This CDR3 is CASSPGQPQHF. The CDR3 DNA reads TGTGCCAGCAGTCCGGGTCAGCCCCAGCATTTT.

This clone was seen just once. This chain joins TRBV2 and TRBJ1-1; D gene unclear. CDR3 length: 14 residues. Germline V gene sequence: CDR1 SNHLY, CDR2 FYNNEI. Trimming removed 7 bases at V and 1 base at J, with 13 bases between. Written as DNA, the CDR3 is TGTGCCAGCACTCCAGGCCCGGGGAACACTGAAGCTTTCTTT. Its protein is CASTPGPGNTEAFF.

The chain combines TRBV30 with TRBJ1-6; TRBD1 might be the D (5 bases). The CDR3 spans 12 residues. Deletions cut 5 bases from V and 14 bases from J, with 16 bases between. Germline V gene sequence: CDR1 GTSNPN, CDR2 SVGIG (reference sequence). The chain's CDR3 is CAWGGSSFSLHF. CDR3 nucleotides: TGTGCCTGGGGGGGGTCCTCCTTTTCCCTCCACTTT.

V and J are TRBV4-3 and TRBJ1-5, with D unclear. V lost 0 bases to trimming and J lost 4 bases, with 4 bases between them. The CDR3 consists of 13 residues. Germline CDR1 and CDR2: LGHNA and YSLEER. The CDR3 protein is CASSQDPNQPQHF. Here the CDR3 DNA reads TGCGCCAGCAGCCAAGACCCGAATCAGCCCCAGCATTTT.

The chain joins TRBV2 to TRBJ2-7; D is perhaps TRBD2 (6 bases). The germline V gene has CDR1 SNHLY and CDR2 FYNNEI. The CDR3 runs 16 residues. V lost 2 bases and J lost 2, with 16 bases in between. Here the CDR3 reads CASSEREAGSPYEQYF. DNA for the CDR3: TGTGCCAGCAGTGAAAGGGAGGCAGGGAGCCCCTACGAGCAGTACTTC.

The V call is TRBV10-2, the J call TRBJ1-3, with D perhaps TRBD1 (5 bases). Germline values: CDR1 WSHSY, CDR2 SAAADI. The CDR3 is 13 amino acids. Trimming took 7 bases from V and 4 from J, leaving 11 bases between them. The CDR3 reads CASTGRGGNTIYF. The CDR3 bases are TGCGCCAGCACAGGGAGAGGAGGAAACACCATATATTTT.

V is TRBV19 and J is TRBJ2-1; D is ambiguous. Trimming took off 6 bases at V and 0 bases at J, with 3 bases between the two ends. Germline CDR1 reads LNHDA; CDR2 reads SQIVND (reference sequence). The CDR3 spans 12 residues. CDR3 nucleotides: TGTGCCAGTAGGCTCTCCTACAATGAGCAGTTCTTC. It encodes CASRLSYNEQFF.